The clone carrying this TCR beta chain appeared once. The antigen is unknown. This record comes from a study of cytomegalovirus exposure and HLA in healthy donors. Study-level results: A later analysis appeared to link common viral pathogens to several of the most significant clusters.

Germline V gene lookup returns CDR1 SQVTM and CDR2 ANQGSEA. V was clipped by 4 bases and J by 4 bases; unmatched bases: 3. The CDR3 length is 12 residues. PCR used 60 Vbeta primers and 13 Jbeta primers. TCRdb keeps only in-frame clones here, not all; method: immunoSEQ multiplex PCR. The repertoire holds roughly 130,000 clones, with around four fifths as singletons. Sequenced sample: PBMCs. The V call is TRBV29-1, the J call TRBJ1-2, with 7 bases matching TRBD1. The clonotype comes from a male donor in good health and CMV-seropositive. CDR3 loop: CSVGGQFYGYTF. CDR3 nucleotides: TGCAGCGTTGGGGGACAGTTCTATGGCTACACCTTC. Drawing the rest from reference TRBV29-1 and TRBJ1-2, the complete variable domain is SAVISQKPSRDICQRGTSLTIQCQVDSQVTMMFWYRQQPGQSLTLIATANQGSEATYESGFVIDKFPISRPNLTFSTLTVSNMSPEDSSIYLCSVGGQFYGYTFGSGTRLTVV.